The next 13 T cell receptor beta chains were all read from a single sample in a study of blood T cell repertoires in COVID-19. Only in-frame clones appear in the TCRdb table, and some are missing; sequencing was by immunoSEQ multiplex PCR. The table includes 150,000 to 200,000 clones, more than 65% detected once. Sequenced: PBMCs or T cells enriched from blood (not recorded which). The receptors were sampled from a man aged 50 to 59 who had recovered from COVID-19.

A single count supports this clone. The CDR3 spells CASSLRGGGALADTQYF. The CDR3 DNA follows: TGTGCCAGCAGCCTCAGAGGAGGGGGGGCCCTCGCAGATACGCAGTATTTT. The chain employs TRBV14 and TRBJ2-3, with D possibly matching TRBD2 (7 bases). The germline V and J ends were trimmed by 4 bases and 4 bases, with 21 bases remaining between them. This CDR3 is 17 amino acids long. Germline CDR1 and CDR2: SGHDN and FVKESK.

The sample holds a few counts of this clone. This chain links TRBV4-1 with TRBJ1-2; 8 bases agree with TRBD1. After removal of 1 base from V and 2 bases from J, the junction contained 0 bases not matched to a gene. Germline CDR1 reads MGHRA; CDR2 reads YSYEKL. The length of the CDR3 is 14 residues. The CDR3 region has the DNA TGCGCCAGCAGCCAAGGGACAGGGAACTATGGCTACACCTTC. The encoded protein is CASSQGTGNYGYTF.

CDR3 in DNA: TGTGCCAGCAGTCAAACAGGGTCTGAAGCTTTCTTT. Translated: CASSQTGSEAFF. The chain uses TRBV12-3 or TRBV12-4 and TRBJ1-1, with a tentative D call TRBD1 (6 bases). The CDR3 sequence is 12 residues long. The V end was cut by 5 bases, the J end by 6 bases, with 10 bases between.

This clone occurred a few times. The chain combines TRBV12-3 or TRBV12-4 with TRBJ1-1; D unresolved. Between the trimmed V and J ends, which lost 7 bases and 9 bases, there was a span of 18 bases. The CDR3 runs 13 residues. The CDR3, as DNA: TGTGCCAGCACCCCCCTCGGCCCGGGTCAAGCTTTCTTT. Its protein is CASTPLGPGQAFF.

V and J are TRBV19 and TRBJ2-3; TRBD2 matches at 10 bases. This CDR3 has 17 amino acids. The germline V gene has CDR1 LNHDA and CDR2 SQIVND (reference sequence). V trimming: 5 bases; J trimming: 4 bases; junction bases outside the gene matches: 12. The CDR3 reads CASSLISAGGRADTQYF. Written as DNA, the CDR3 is TGTGCCAGTAGTCTCATTTCAGCGGGGGGGAGGGCAGATACGCAGTATTTT. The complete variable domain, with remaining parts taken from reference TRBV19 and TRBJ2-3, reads DGGITQSPKYLFRKEGQNVTLSCEQNLNHDAMYWYRQDPGQGLRLIYYSQIVNDFQKGDIAEGYSVSREKKESFPLTVTSAQKNPTAFYLCASSLISAGGRADTQYFGPGTRLTVL.

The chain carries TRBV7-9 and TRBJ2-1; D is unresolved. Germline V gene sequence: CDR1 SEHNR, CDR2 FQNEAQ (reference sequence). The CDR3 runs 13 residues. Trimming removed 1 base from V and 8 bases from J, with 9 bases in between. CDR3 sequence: CASSLVGGHEQFF. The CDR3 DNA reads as TGTGCCAGCAGCTTAGTAGGCGGTCATGAGCAGTTCTTC.

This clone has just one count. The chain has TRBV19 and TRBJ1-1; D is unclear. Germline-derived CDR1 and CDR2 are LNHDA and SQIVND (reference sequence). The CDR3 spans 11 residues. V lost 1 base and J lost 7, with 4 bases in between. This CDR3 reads CASSIVNEAFF. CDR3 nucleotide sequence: TGTGCCAGTAGTATAGTCAATGAAGCTTTCTTT.

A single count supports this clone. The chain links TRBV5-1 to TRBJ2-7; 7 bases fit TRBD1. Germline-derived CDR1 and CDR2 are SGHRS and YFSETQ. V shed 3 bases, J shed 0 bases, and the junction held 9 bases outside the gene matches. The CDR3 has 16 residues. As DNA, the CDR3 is TGCGCCAGCAGCTCTGAAAAAGGACAGGTCTCCTACGAGCAGTACTTC. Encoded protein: CASSSEKGQVSYEQYF.

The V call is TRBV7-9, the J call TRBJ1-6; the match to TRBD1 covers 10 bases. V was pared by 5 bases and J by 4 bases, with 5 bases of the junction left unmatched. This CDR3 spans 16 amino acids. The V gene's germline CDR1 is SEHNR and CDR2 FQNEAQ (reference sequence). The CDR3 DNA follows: TGTGCCAGCAGCGTGGGACAGGGGTTTTATAATTCACCCCTCCACTTT. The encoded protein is CASSVGQGFYNSPLHF.

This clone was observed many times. Written as DNA, the CDR3 is TGTGCCTTCGGTAAGGGACAGAGCACAGATACGCAGTATTTT. This gives the protein CAFGKGQSTDTQYF. The chain combines TRBV30 with TRBJ2-3, with TRBD1 matching over 7 bases. CDR3 length: 14 residues. The junction had 7 bases not matched to a gene; V was cut back by 7 bases and J by 0 bases. Per the germline V gene, CDR1 is GTSNPN and CDR2 is SVGIG (reference sequence).

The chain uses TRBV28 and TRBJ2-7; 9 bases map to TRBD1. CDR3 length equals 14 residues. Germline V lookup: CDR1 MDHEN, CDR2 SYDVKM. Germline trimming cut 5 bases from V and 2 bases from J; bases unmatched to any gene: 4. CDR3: CASSIQGATYEQYF. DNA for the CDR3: TGTGCCAGCAGTATACAGGGGGCAACCTACGAGCAGTACTTC.

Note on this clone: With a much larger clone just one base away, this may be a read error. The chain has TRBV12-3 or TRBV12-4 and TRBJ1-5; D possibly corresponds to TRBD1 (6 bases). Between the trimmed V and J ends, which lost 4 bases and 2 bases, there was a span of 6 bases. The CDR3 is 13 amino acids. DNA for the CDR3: TGTGCCAGCAGTTACAGGGGCAATCAGCCCCAGCATTTT. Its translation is CASSYRGNQPQHF.

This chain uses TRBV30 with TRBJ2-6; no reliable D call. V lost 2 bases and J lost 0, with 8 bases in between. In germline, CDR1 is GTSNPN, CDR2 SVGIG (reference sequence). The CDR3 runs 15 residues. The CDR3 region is CAWSPRRSGANVLTF. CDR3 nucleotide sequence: TGTGCCTGGAGTCCGCGGCGCTCTGGGGCCAACGTCCTGACTTTC. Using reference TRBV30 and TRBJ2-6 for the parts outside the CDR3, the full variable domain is SQTIHQWPATLVQPVGSPLSLECTVEGTSNPNLYWYRQAAGRGLQLLFYSVGIGQISSEVPQNLSASRPQDRQFILSSKKLLLSDSGFYLCAWSPRRSGANVLTFGAGSRLTVL.